The TCR beta chain under discussion was sequenced for a study of T cell responses to AZD1222 COVID-19 vaccine. V was trimmed by 0 bases and J by 5 bases, leaving 13 bases between them. This CDR3 has 15 residues. CDR1 SGHTA and CDR2 FQGNSA come from the germline V gene. This clone was counted once. Data came from immunoSEQ multiplex PCR; TCRdb stores just in-frame clones and leaves some out. Of some 160,000 clones listed, 93% are singletons. The chain carries TRBV7-2 and TRBJ1-2; no reliable D call. This TCR derives from an adult in good health. The specimen comprised peripheral blood, sampled on day 0 of AZD1222 vaccination. CDR3 in amino acids: CASSLASGSGYGYTF. In DNA, the CDR3 is TGTGCCAGCAGCTTAGCCAGCGGTTCCGGGTATGGCTACACCTTC.